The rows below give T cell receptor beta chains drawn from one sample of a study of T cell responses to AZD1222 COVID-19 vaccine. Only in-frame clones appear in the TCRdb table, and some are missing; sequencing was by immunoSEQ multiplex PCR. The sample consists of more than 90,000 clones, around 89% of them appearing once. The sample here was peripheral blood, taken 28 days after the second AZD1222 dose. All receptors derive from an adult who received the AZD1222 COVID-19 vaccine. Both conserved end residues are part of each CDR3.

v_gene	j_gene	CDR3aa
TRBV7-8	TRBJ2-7	CASSLARTGVYEQYF
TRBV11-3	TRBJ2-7	CASRSRGVIPHEQYF
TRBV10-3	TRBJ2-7	CAISPRTSGSYEQYF
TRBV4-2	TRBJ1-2	CASSHVARTNIVYGYTF
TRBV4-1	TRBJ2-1	CASSQPRLAGLDEQFF
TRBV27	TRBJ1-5	CASSPWDGGNQPQHF
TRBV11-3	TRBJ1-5	CASSLDRTGIVGQYNQPQHF
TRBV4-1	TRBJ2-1	CASSQAAGGFYNEQFF
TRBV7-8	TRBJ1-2	CASSFTQDRFSPGYGYTF
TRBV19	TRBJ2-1	CASSVEGGPWNEQFF
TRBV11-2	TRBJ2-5	CASSPQETQYF
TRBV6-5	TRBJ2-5	CASSYSSTGPQETQYF
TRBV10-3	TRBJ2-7	CAISGQAGGYEQYF
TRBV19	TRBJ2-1	CASTLLFTGGSYNEQFF
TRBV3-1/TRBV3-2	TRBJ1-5	CASSQEGGRGHNQPQHF
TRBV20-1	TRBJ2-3	CSARATDTQYF
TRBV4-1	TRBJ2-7	CASSLQIGDAYEQYF
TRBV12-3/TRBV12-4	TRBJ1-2	CASSFGQGLGYTF
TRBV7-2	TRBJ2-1	CASSRGLAGTNEQFF
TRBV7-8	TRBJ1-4	CASSTWTDRTYEKLFF
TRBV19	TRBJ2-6	CASSEWRQSSGANVLTF
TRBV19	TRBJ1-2	CASSAYRAGYTF
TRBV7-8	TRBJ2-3	CASSGLAGGADTQYF
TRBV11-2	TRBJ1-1	CASRRSTGTEAFF
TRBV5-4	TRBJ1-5	CASSPVWGFGQKMSQPQHF
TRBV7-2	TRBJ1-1	CASSLSGLNTEAFF
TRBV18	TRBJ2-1	CASSPPRQSSYNEQFF